This TCR beta chain was obtained from a study of T cell changes during pregnancy in multiple sclerosis. The protocol was immunoSEQ multiplex PCR, while the TCRdb copy is restricted to in-frame clones and leaves out a portion. The sample has around 100,000 clones; more than 85% are singletons. The sequencing here drew on peripheral blood, taken in the second trimester of pregnancy. This clonotype was sampled from a female donor with multiple sclerosis, enrolled in a pregnancy study.

CDR3 DNA sequence: TGTGCCAGCTCACCCCGGACTAGCGGGATACAAGAGACCCAGTACTTC. Encoded protein: CASSPRTSGIQETQYF. V is TRBV18 and J is TRBJ2-5, with 12 nucleotides matching TRBD2. J gave up 2 bases and V 3 bases, and 4 bases lay outside the gene matches. Germline assignment: CDR1 KGHSH and CDR2 LQKENI. This CDR3 contains 16 residues.